This T cell receptor beta chain appears in the sequencing data of a study of Ad26.COV2.S vaccination and SARS-CoV-2 variants. Study-level results: Analyses that measured TCR breadth and depth may have underestimated total T cell responses.

Turning to this clone: Its specificity is not known.

This CDR3 spans 16 amino acids. Treatment noted: about 20 received Ad26.COV2.S at low or high dose, single or two shots; roughly five received placebo; per-sample allocation not given. The study sampled participants on day 63 after the first vaccine or placebo injection. The sample came from a Boston adult aged 18-55 years. Vaccination employed an Ad26 vector expressing the Wuhan-strain SARS-CoV-2 spike. Some clones are missing from TCRdb's copy, which holds only in-frame ones; the method was immunoSEQ multiplex PCR. Of 500,000 or so clones listed, about 88% are singletons. The sample here was peripheral blood, taken in a trial of Ad26.COV2.S vaccine versus placebo. The gene calls are TRBV21-1 and TRBJ2-5; the DNA was not compared with TRBD2, the D call given in the table. TRBV21-1 is shown as a pseudogene. This receptor was obtained from a person aged 18-65 years who received the Ad26.COV2.S COVID-19 vaccine or a placebo. The CDR3 loop is CASSYPTSGGGETQYF. Written as DNA, the CDR3 is TGTGCCAGCAGCTATCCGACTAGCGGGGGTGGAGAGACCCAGTACTTC.